The rows below give T cell receptor beta chains drawn from one sample of a study of shared clonotypes between healthy human individuals. Using immunoSEQ multiplex PCR, the repertoire was profiled, and TCRdb retains in-frame clones only, with some absent. Of some 1.5 million clones listed, approximately 98% are singletons. Input material: naive CD4+ T cells sorted from blood. These receptors all come from a man aged 25 to 45 in good health. Both conserved end residues are part of each CDR3. The D gene is left open where the match is weak. For some rows the clone size is stated as once, few or many, or as a class when expanded; others skip it.

>-|TRBJ2-2|-|TRBV9
TGTGCCCACACAGGCGGGTGCGGGGAGCTGTTTTTT
CAHTGGCGELFF
>-|TRBJ2-1|-|TRBV28
TGTGCCAGCAGCCAGGGATTCGGTTTCCCGGGGGAGCAGTTCTTC
CASSQGFGFPGEQFF
>-|TRBJ2-7|TRBD2|TRBV11-3
TGTGCCAGCAGCCGGGGGGGAGAGCAGTACTTC
CASSRGGEQYF
>-|TRBJ1-1|-|TRBV18
TGTGCCAGCTCACCGCCTACCGGAGGTATGAACACTGAAGCTTTCTTT
CASSPPTGGMNTEAFF
>-|TRBJ2-2|TRBD2|TRBV7-2
TGTGCCAGCAGCTTATTCCCTAGCGGGGTCACCGGGGAGCTGTTTTTT
CASSLFPSGVTGELFF
>-|TRBJ2-7|TRBD1|TRBV6-6
TGTGCCAGCGGGGACAGGAACCACGAGCAGTACTTC
CASGDRNHEQYF
>-|TRBJ1-2|-|TRBV29-1
TGCAGCGTTGATACAAGATTATATGGCTACACCTTC
CSVDTRLYGYTF
>-|TRBJ2-1|TRBD2|TRBV28
TGTGCCAGCAGTTTCCTAGCGGGAGGATGGGACAATGAGCAGTTCTTC
CASSFLAGGWDNEQFF
>-|TRBJ2-3|TRBD2|TRBV30
TGTGCCTGGACCGACAGGAAGCTAGCGGGAGGACGCACAGATACGCAGTATTTT
CAWTDRKLAGGRTDTQYF
>-|TRBJ2-3|TRBD2|TRBV5-4
TGTGCCAGCAACTTAGGGCGGGAGGGCTCAGATACGCAGTATTTT
CASNLGREGSDTQYF
>-|TRBJ2-6|TRBD2|TRBV7-6
TGTGCCAGCAGCCTCGGGGGGGTCTCTGGGGCCAACGTCCTGACTTTC
CASSLGGVSGANVLTF
>-|TRBJ2-1|TRBD2|TRBV30
TGTGCCTGGAGTTGGGCTGCGGGAGGTAATGAGCAGTTCTTC
CAWSWAAGGNEQFF
>-|TRBJ2-7|-|TRBV28
TGTGCCAGCAGTTTGAGGTTCTACGAGCAGTACTTC
CASSLRFYEQYF
>-|TRBJ2-5|-|TRBV5-5
TGTGCCAGCAGCTTGGCTGCCCAAGAGACCCAGTACTTC
CASSLAAQETQYF
>-|TRBJ2-2|TRBD2|TRBV4-3
TGCGCCAGCAGCCCCCGACCGAAGACTAGCGGGAGTTTGATCGGGGAGCTGTTTTTT
CASSPRPKTSGSLIGELFF
>-|TRBJ1-5|-|TRBV2
TGTGCCAGCCGAAGTTCGGGGAATCAGCCCCAGCATTTT
CASRSSGNQPQHF
>once|TRBJ2-1|-|TRBV7-6
TGTGCCAGCAGCTTAGCGGGAGGAACACGGTACAATGAGCAGTTCTTC
CASSLAGGTRYNEQFF
>-|TRBJ2-2|-|TRBV28
TGTGCCAGCAGACGACAGTTCCCCGGGGAGCTGTTTTTT
CASRRQFPGELFF
>-|TRBJ2-2|TRBD1|TRBV10-2
TGCGCCAGCAGACGCAAAACCGGGACAGGGGGCACCGGGGAGCTGTTTTTT
CASRRKTGTGGTGELFF
>-|TRBJ2-1|TRBD2|TRBV9
TGTGCCAGCAGCGTAGCCGCTAGCGGCTACAATGAGCAGTTCTTC
CASSVAASGYNEQFF